Only a few counts were recorded for the clone carrying this T cell receptor beta chain. Its antigen is still unknown. In germline, CDR1 is DFQATT, CDR2 SNEGSKA (reference sequence). This CDR3 comprises 13 residues. Trimming pared 3 bases from V and 2 bases from J, leaving 10 bases between. These data belong to a study of blood T cells in healthy people across ages. Study-level points and caveats: Naive CD4+ cells and diversity were both higher in long-lived donors than in aged donors. Samples with more naive T cells showed higher observed beta diversity.

A second about 7 to 11 cycle PCR used barcoded and J-beta primers. Sequencing yielded, for each sample, at least 2.5 million paired-end reads carrying CDR3. TCRdb reprocessed the 5' RACE reads via MiXCR and lists one record per CDR3 protein. The table shows 1.5 million to 2 million distinct CDR3 sequences, with less than 50% occurring only once. The study drew donors from healthy Caucasian individuals in Russia aged about 6 to 90. The receptor's source is a woman aged 40 to 50 in good health. The material sequenced was blood. V and J are TRBV20-1 and TRBJ2-5; no clear D gene. DNA of the CDR3: TGCAGTGCTAGGCCGGCAGGTCAAGAGACCCAGTACTTC. Translating gives CSARPAGQETQYF.